This TCR beta chain was sequenced for a study of T-cell memory formation after mild COVID-19. TCRdb redid the calling of the 5' RACE reads with MiXCR, one entry per CDR3 protein. The sample yields more than 300,000 distinct CDR3 sequences, 13% to 15% seen once. CDR1 SGHTA and CDR2 FQGNSA come from the germline V gene. The length of the CDR3 is 13 residues. Trimming took 5 bases from V and 4 from J, leaving 11 bases between them. This chain connects TRBV7-2 to TRBJ1-2; D gene uncertain. This TCR came from a man between 18 and 29 years old who had mild COVID-19 (a few samples of this study predate the infection). Cell type and time point are not known. The sequenced sample consisted of PBMCs or a T cell subset sorted from them (not recorded which). The CDR3 here is CASSPTASYGYTF. In nucleotides, the CDR3 is TGTGCCAGCAGCCCCACGGCCAGCTATGGCTACACCTTC. Complete variable domain (other parts from reference TRBV7-2 and TRBJ1-2): GAGVSQSPSNKVTEKGKDVELRCDPISGHTALYWYRQSLGQGLEFLIYFQGNSAPDKSGLPSDRFSAERTGGSVSTLTIQRTQQEDSAVYLCASSPTASYGYTFGSGTRLTVV.